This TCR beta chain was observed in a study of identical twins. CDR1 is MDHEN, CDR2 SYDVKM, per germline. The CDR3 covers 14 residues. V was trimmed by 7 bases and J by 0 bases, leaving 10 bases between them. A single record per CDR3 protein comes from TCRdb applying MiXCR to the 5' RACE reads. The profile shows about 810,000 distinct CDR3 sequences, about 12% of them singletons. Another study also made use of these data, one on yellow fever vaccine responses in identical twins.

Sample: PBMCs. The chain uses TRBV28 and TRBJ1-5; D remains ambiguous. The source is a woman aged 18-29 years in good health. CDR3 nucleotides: TGTGCCAGCATGGGCAGTCTTAGCAATCAGCCCCAGCATTTT. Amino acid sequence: CASMGSLSNQPQHF.